The 20 T cell receptor beta chains below all came from one sample that was sequenced in a study of metastatic and nonmetastatic thyroid tumors. No treatment had been given to any patient before thyroid surgery. TCRdb redid the clone calls on the PCR reads using MiXCR. This sample has around 42,000 clones, with about 10% found just once. The sample was blood. The receptors shown here come from a female donor with papillary thyroid cancer or a benign thyroid nodule (not recorded which). Some clones in this sample may be carry-over from other donors' samples.

This clone was seen a few times. The chain couples TRBV6-5 to TRBJ2-5; D is unclear. V lost 2 bases, J lost 2 bases, and 6 bases lay in between. This CDR3 has 13 amino acids. CDR1 and CDR2 (germline): MNHEY, SVGAGI. CDR3 protein: CASSYGQQETQYF. The CDR3 nucleotides are TGTGCCAGCAGTTACGGGCAGCAAGAGACCCAGTACTTC.

This clone was observed many times. The chain joins TRBV15 to TRBJ1-2; D is possibly TRBD1 (6 bases). The CDR3 consists of 14 residues. V shed 4 bases and J shed 4 bases, with 13 bases lying between them. The germline gives CDR1 LNHNV, CDR2 YYDKDF (reference sequence). CDR3 nucleotide sequence: TGTGCCACCAGCAAAGAGGGGGGGTCCTATGGCTACACCTTC. Translation gives CATSKEGGSYGYTF.

By proportion, this clone is medium-sized (0.01 to 0.1%). This chain uses TRBV19 with TRBJ2-2; 11 bases are a match to TRBD1. Germline V gives CDR1 LNHDA, CDR2 SQIVND (reference sequence). The CDR3 contains 19 residues. The junction had 13 bases not matched to a gene; V was cut back by 4 bases and J by 3 bases. CDR3 sequence reads: CASSKRTGGPGGDTGELFF. DNA of the CDR3: TGTGCCAGTAGTAAAAGGACAGGGGGCCCTGGGGGCGACACCGGGGAGCTGTTTTTT.

The sample holds many counts of this clone. The gene calls are TRBV7-6 and TRBJ2-1, with TRBD2 matching over 8 bases. In germline, CDR1 is SGHVS, CDR2 FNYEAQ. After removal of 5 bases from V and 4 bases from J, the junction contained 16 bases not matched to a gene. The CDR3 is made up of 18 amino acids. DNA for the CDR3: TGTGCCAGCAGCCCTGCGCGGCTGTTACTAGCGGATTACAATGAGCAGTTCTTC. Translating gives CASSPARLLLADYNEQFF.

This clone was detected ten times or more. The chain combines TRBV14 with TRBJ1-1; TRBD1 matches 11 bases. This CDR3 has 11 residues. Per the germline V gene, CDR1 is SGHDN and CDR2 is FVKESK. Unmatched junction bases numbered 3, after V lost 5 bases and J lost 13 bases. As DNA, the CDR3 is TGTGCCAGCAGCGGACAGGGGGCTGATTTCTTT. Translation: CASSGQGADFF.

This clone was observed many times. The chain recombines TRBV20-1 with TRBJ2-1; D is perhaps TRBD2 (6 bases). V was trimmed by 3 bases and J by 7 bases, leaving 16 bases between them. Germline values: CDR1 DFQATT, CDR2 SNEGSKA (reference sequence). The CDR3 is made up of 14 amino acids. In DNA form, the CDR3 reads TGCAGTGCTAGGGTAGCGGAGACGTTAAATGAGCAGTTCTTC. Protein product: CSARVAETLNEQFF.

This clone was seen a handful of times. A much larger clone is a single base away; this may be a read error. J is TRBJ1-1 and V is TRBV19, with D unclear. This CDR3 is 13 amino acids long. V lost 11 bases and J lost 7, with 20 bases in between. Germline V lookup: CDR1 LNHDA, CDR2 SQIVND (reference sequence). Here the CDR3 DNA reads TGTGCCGCGGTGTGGAGGCGTTCTGGTGAAGCTTTCTTT. This codes for CAAVWRRSGEAFF.

This clone was detected many times. The chain links TRBV7-3 to TRBJ2-1; D remains unclear. V lost 2 bases and J lost 6, with 14 bases in between. This CDR3 is built from 15 residues. The germline gives CDR1 SGHTA, CDR2 FQGTGA. Here the CDR3 DNA reads TGTGCCAGCAGCTTAGAAGGCCCCTCGGGCAATGAGCAGTTCTTC. Its translation is CASSLEGPSGNEQFF. Full variable domain (remainder filled in from reference TRBV7-3 and TRBJ2-1): GAGVSQTPSNKVTEKGKYVELRCDPISGHTALYWYRQSLGQGPEFLIYFQGTGAADDSGLPNDRFFAVRPEGSVSTLKIQRTERGDSAVYLCASSLEGPSGNEQFFGPGTRLTVL.

This clone has a count of ten or more. The chain couples TRBV6-2 or TRBV6-3 to TRBJ1-6, with D perhaps matching TRBD1 (5 bases). Germline loops: CDR1 MNHEY, CDR2 SVGEGT. CDR3 length: 16 amino acids. V lost 2 bases and J lost 8, with 16 bases in between. The CDR3 is CASSYSGWQGDSPLHF. The CDR3 coding sequence is TGTGCCAGCAGTTACAGCGGGTGGCAGGGCGATTCACCCCTCCACTTT.

This clone was seen ten or more times. This sequence joins TRBV4-2 and TRBJ2-1; 10 bases are shared with TRBD2. Germline CDR1 is LGHNA and CDR2 is YNFKEQ. This CDR3 region has 18 residues. J was trimmed by 4 bases and V by 3 bases; bases with no gene match: 12. The chain's CDR3 is CASSQWEDPGLAYNEQFF. The CDR3 nucleotides read TGTGCCAGCAGCCAGTGGGAGGACCCGGGACTAGCGTACAATGAGCAGTTCTTC.

The chain is built from TRBV2 and TRBJ2-7; D remains ambiguous. The V gene's germline CDR1 is SNHLY and CDR2 FYNNEI. Trimming pared 4 bases from V and 4 bases from J, leaving 20 bases between. The CDR3 sequence is 16 residues long. CDR3: CASSGVVPNLQYEQYF. The DNA of the CDR3 is TGTGCCAGCAGTGGGGTGGTCCCAAATCTACAATACGAGCAGTACTTC.

As for this clone: One end of the junction is discordant with germline, which a read error may explain. The chain carries TRBV25-1 and TRBJ2-5, with 12 positions matching TRBD2. From germline, CDR1 is MGHDK and CDR2 SYGVNS. CDR3 length: 17 amino acids. This CDR3 is CASSAGLAGLGKETQYF. The CDR3 DNA reads TGTGCCAGCAGTGCCGGACTAGCGGGACTGGGGAAAGAGACCCAGTATTTC.

On this clone itself: The junction departs from germline at one end; a sequencing error may be responsible. V and J are TRBV7-9 and TRBJ1-1; 7 bases are shared with TRBD1. The CDR3 is made up of 15 amino acids. Looked up from germline, CDR1 is SEHNR and CDR2 is FQNEAQ (reference sequence). The CDR3: CASSWVQGVDTEASF. CDR3 nucleotide sequence: TGTGCCAGCAGCTGGGTGCAGGGGGTGGATACTGAAGCTTCCTTT.

This clone was seen many times. The chain is built from TRBV12-3 or TRBV12-4 and TRBJ2-7; D possibly corresponds to TRBD2 (5 bases). The germline V and J ends were trimmed by 3 bases and 2 bases, with 11 bases remaining between them. The CDR3 sequence is 14 residues long. The CDR3: CASSFWTGTYEQYF. In nucleotides, the CDR3 is TGTGCCAGCAGTTTTTGGACCGGGACCTACGAGCAGTACTTC.

The table lists this clone with many counts. The chain uses TRBV5-1 and TRBJ1-1; the D gene is possibly TRBD1 (5 bases). The CDR3 sequence is 16 residues long. Germline CDR1 reads SGHRS; CDR2 reads YFSETQ. Trimming stripped 4 bases from V and 1 base from J, with 17 bases between. CDR3 sequence reads: CASSLGRGPRNTEAFF. The CDR3 DNA is TGCGCCAGCAGCCTCGGCCGGGGACCCAGGAACACTGAAGCTTTCTTT.

This clone has a count of ten or more. This may arise from a read error, as a much more abundant clone is one base away. The V and J genes are TRBV19 and TRBJ1-1; 7 bases align to TRBD1. Germline values: CDR1 LNHDA, CDR2 SQIVND (reference sequence). This CDR3 has 13 amino acids. The J segment lost 4 bases and the V segment lost 7 bases, leaving 6 bases of the junction unmatched. This CDR3 reads CASNQGVGTEAFF. CDR3 sequence (DNA): TGTGCCAGTAATCAGGGGGTGGGCACTGAAGCTTTCTTT.

The genes are TRBV7-1 and TRBJ2-6; TRBD1 matches at 8 bases. TRBV7-1 is an ORF for which the function is uncertain. This CDR3 comprises 21 residues. Unmatched junction bases numbered 20, after V lost 3 bases and J lost 4 bases. The CDR3 coding sequence is TGTGCCAGCAGCTCCAGATTTGAGACAGGGGATAAACTGCACGGGGCCAACGTCCTGACTTTC. It translates to CASSSRFETGDKLHGANVLTF.

This clone came up many times. The gene calls are TRBV7-8 and TRBJ2-5, with D hard to call. Trimming removed 5 bases from V and 1 base from J, with 11 bases in between. The CDR3 totals 14 residues. Germline assignment: CDR1 SGHVS and CDR2 FQNEAQ. This chain's CDR3 is CASSRGWGQETQYF. CDR3 coding DNA: TGTGCCAGCAGCCGAGGCTGGGGCCAAGAGACCCAGTACTTC.

This clone was counted ten times or more. The chain has TRBV29-1 and TRBJ2-7, with 7 positions matching TRBD1. This CDR3 is 12 amino acids long. With V trimmed by 7 bases and J by 2 bases, 5 bases remained unmatched. Per the germline V gene, CDR1 is SQVTM and CDR2 is ANQGSEA. The CDR3 loop reads CSAGGSAYEQYF. The CDR3 DNA reads TGCAGCGCAGGGGGATCCGCCTACGAGCAGTACTTC.

The V call is TRBV7-9, the J call TRBJ1-3, with D unclear. The CDR3 totals 12 residues. V was pared by 1 base and J by 6 bases, with 4 bases between. CDR1 is SEHNR, CDR2 FQNEAQ, per germline (reference sequence). The CDR3 region is CASSLDLNTIYF. The CDR3 DNA is TGTGCCAGCAGCTTAGATCTAAACACCATATATTTT.